This entry lists 5 T cell receptor beta chains sequenced from one sample in a study of beta chain features in type 1 diabetes. Expressed TCRB transcripts got sequenced, as all isolated RNA was reverse transcribed. Only in-frame clones appear in the TCRdb table, and some are missing; sequencing was by immunoSEQ multiplex PCR. The table lists about 900,000 clones, roughly a sixth of them singletons. Sample: naive CD4+ T cells from blood. Receptor source: a woman aged 18 to 35 in good health.

This clone came up a few times. The chain has TRBV4-2 and TRBJ2-1, with 7 positions matching TRBD2. CDR1 is LGHNA, CDR2 YNFKEQ, per germline. V shed 1 base, J shed 9 bases, and the junction held 15 bases outside the gene matches. The CDR3 contains 17 residues. This CDR3 is CASSQVSGEGRFFEQFF. CDR3 nucleotide sequence: TGTGCCAGCAGCCAAGTGAGCGGGGAGGGCCGTTTCTTTGAGCAGTTCTTC.

The V and J genes are TRBV10-3 and TRBJ1-2; D is uncertain. This CDR3 has 13 amino acids. The germline gives CDR1 ENHRY, CDR2 SYGVKD. V was pared by 9 bases and J by 2 bases, with 13 bases between. The CDR3 is CAIRDTLNYGYTF. The CDR3 region has the DNA TGTGCCATACGTGACACGTTAAACTATGGCTACACCTTC.

This chain uses TRBV6-6 with TRBJ2-7, with a tentative D call TRBD1 (5 bases). V was trimmed by 5 bases and J by 1 base, leaving 15 bases between them. Germline values: CDR1 MNHNY, CDR2 SVGAGI (reference sequence). The CDR3 runs 15 residues. CDR3 coding DNA: TGTGCCAGCAGTCCCAGGGCATTCAATTCCTACGAGCAGTACTTC. This translates into CASSPRAFNSYEQYF.

The chain couples TRBV13 to TRBJ2-2; TRBD1 matches at 10 bases. V shed 5 bases and J 4 bases; nucleotides not matched to a gene: 10. The CDR3 length is 17 residues. Germline loops: CDR1 PRHDT, CDR2 FYEKMQ (reference sequence). The CDR3 region is CASSPSAGQGITGELFF. The CDR3 DNA reads TGTGCCAGCAGCCCCTCGGCGGGACAGGGGATCACCGGGGAGCTGTTTTTT.

CDR3 bases: TGTGCCACCAGCAGAGTCCCAGGAGTCGCAGATACGCAGTATTTT. Its protein is CATSRVPGVADTQYF. The chain carries TRBV15 and TRBJ2-3, with D hard to call. Germline CDR1 LNHNV, CDR2 YYDKDF (reference sequence). The CDR3 extends over 15 amino acids. The V and J ends lost 1 base and 4 bases respectively, with 12 bases between them. Using reference TRBV15 and TRBJ2-3 for the parts outside the CDR3, the full variable domain is DAMVIQNPRYQVTQFGKPVTLSCSQTLNHNVMYWYQQKSSQAPKLLFHYYDKDFNNEADTPDNFQSRRPNTSFCFLDIRSPGLGDTAMYLCATSRVPGVADTQYFGPGTRLTVL.